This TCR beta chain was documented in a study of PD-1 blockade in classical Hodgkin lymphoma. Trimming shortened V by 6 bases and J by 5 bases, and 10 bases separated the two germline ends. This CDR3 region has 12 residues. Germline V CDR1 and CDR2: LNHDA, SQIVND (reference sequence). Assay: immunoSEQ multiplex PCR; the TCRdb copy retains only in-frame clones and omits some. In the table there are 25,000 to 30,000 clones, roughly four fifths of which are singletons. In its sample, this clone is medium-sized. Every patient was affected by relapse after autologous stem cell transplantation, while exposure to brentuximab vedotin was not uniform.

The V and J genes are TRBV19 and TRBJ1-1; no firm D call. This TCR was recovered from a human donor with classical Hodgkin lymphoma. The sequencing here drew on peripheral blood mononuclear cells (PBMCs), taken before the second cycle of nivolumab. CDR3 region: CASSPAGTEAFF. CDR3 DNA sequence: TGTGCCAGTAGCCCCGCGGGAACTGAAGCTTTCTTT.